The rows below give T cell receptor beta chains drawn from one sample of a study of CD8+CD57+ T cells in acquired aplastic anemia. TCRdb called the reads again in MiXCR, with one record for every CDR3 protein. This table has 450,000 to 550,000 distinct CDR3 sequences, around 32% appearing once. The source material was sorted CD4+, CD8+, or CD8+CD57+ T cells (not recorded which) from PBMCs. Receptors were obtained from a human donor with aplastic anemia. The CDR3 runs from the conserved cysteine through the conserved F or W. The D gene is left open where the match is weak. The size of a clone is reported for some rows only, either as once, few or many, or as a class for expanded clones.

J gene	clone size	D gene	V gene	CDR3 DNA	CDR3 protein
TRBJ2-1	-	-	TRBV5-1	TGCGCCAGCAGCGTCGCGGGGAACAATGAGCAGTTCTTC	CASSVAGNNEQFF
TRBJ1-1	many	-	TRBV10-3	TGTGCCACCGGAACGACAGCCTTGAACACTGAAGCTTTCTTT	CATGTTALNTEAFF
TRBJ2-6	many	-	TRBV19	TGTGCCAGTTCCACCCAGGGTACTGGGGCCAACGTCCTGACTTTC	CASSTQGTGANVLTF
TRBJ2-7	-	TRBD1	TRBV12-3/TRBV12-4	TGTGCCAGCAGTTCTTTTAGGGACAGGGGGCTCGAGCAATACTTC	CASSSFRDRGLEQYF
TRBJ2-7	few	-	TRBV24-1	TGTGCCACCAGTCCGGCAGGGGCTGGGTACGAGCAGTACTTC	CATSPAGAGYEQYF
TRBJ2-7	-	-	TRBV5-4	TGTGCCAGCAGCCCAATGACATCATCCTACGAGCAGTACTTC	CASSPMTSSYEQYF
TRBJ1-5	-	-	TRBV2	TGTGCCAGCAGTGTATGGAGGGGAGATCAGCCCCAGCATTTT	CASSVWRGDQPQHF
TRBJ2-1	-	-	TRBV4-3	TGCGCCAGCAGCCAAGATCTCCTCCAGGCTGAGCAGTTCTTC	CASSQDLLQAEQFF
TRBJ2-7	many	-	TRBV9	TGTGCCAGCAGCGTAGGTCAGGGCGCGGTGTATTCCTACGAGCAGTACTTC	CASSVGQGAVYSYEQYF
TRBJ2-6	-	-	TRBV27	TGTGCCAGCAGTTTCTTAGGGGCTGGGGCCAACGTCCTGACTTTC	CASSFLGAGANVLTF
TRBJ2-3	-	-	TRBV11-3	TGTGCCAGCAGCTTAGTCTGGGAAGGTACGCAGTATTTT	CASSLVWEGTQYF
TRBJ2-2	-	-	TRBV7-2	TGTGCCAGCAGCTTAAGTAGCTTTGGGGGGGAGCTGTTTTTT	CASSLSSFGGELFF
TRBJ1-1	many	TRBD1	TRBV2	TGTGCCAGCAGTGAATCGGCAGGGGGCAACACTGAAGCTTTCTTT	CASSESAGGNTEAFF
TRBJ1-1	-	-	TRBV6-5	TGTGCCGGCAGTTTGGGGCCGAACACTGAAGCTTTCTTT	CAGSLGPNTEAFF
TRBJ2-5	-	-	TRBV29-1	TGCAGCGTTGACAGGGGCGGTGCTGGGGAGCCCCAGTACTTC	CSVDRGGAGEPQYF
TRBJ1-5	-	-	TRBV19	TGTGCCAGTAGTATTACAGGGTTGGCCGACTTTTATAGCAATCAGCCCCAGCATTTT	CASSITGLADFYSNQPQHF
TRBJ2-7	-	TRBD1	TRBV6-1	TGTGCCAGCCGGGACAGTTTTTTGGAGCAGTACTTC	CASRDSFLEQYF
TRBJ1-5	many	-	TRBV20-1	TGCAGTGCTAGACGGGGAGGGCGCGGTCAGCCCCAGCATTTT	CSARRGGRGQPQHF
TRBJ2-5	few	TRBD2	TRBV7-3	TGTGCCAGCAGCTTAATGGGGCTAGCGGAAGAGACCCAGTACTTC	CASSLMGLAEETQYF
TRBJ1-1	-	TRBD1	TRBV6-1	TGTGCCAGCAGCCCGACAGGGGCCCGAGCTGAAGCTTTCTTT	CASSPTGARAEAFF
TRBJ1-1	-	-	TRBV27	TGTGCCAGCAGTTTATCCCGGGACCAAACTGAAGCTTTCTTT	CASSLSRDQTEAFF
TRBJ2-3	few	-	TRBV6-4	TGTGCCAGCAGTGAGTCGGCGGGACCCACAGATACGCAGTATTTT	CASSESAGPTDTQYF
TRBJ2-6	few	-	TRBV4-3	TGCGCCAGCAGCCAAACAGGGTCCGGGGCCAACGTCCTGACTTTC	CASSQTGSGANVLTF
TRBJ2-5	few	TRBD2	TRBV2	TGTGCCAGCAGTGGGGTAGCGGGAGATGGAGAGACCCAGTACTTC	CASSGVAGDGETQYF
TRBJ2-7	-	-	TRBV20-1	TGCAGCCTCGGTCCCGGCTACGAGCAGTACTTC	CSLGPGYEQYF
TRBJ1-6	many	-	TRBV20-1	TGCAGTGCTAATCAGGGGAGAAGGGATTCACCCCTCCACTTT	CSANQGRRDSPLHF
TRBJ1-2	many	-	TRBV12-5	TGTGCTAGTGGTTTGGTAAGGCAGACTAACTATGGCTACACCTTC	CASGLVRQTNYGYTF
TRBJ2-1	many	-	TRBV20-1	TGCAGTGCTAGAGGGGGTGAGCAGTTCTTC	CSARGGEQFF
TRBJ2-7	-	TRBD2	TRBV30	TGTGCCTGGAGGGTTGCGGGGGTATCCTACGAGCAGTACTTC	CAWRVAGVSYEQYF
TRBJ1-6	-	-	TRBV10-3	TGTGCCATCAGTCAACTCCCCGGGAAGCACAGGGCCTATTCACCCCTCCACTTT	CAISQLPGKHRAYSPLHF
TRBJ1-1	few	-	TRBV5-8	TGTGCCAGCAGCTTGACGGGTTATGAAGCTTTCTTT	CASSLTGYEAFF
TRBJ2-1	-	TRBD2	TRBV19	TGTGCCAGTAGTATAGCTAGCGGGATTACTGAGCAGTTCTTC	CASSIASGITEQFF
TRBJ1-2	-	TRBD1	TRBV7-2	TGTGCCAGCAGCTTGTGGGACAGACGGGGCTACACCTTC	CASSLWDRRGYTF